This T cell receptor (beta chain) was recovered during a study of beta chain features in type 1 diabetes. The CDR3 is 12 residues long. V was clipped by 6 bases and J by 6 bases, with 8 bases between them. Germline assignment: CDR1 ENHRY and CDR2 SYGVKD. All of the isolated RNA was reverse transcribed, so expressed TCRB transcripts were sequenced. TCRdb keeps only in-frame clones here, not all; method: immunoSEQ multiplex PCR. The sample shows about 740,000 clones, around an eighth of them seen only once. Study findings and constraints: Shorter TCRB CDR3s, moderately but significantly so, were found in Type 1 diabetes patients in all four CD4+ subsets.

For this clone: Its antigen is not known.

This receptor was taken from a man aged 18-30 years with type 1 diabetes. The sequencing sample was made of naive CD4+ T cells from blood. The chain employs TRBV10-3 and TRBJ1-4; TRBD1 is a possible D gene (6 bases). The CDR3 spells CAIRGADEKLFF. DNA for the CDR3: TGTGCCATCAGGGGGGCGGATGAAAAACTGTTTTTT.